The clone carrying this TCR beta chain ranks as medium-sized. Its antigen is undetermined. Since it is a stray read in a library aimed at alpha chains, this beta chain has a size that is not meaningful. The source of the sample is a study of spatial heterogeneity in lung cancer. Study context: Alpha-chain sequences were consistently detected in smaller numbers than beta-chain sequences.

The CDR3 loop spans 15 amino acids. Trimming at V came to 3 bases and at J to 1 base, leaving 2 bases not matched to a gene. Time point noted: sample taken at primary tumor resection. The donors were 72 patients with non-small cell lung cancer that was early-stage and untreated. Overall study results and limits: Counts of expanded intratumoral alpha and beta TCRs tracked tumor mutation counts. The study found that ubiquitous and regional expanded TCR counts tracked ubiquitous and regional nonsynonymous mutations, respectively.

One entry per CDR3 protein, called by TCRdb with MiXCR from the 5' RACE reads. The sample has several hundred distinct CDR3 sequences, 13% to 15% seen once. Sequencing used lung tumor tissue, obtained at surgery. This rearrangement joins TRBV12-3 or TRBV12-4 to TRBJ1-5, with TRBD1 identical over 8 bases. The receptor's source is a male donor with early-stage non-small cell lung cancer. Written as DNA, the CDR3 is TGTGCCAGCAGTTTTTCAGGGGGCAGCAATCAGCCCCAGCATTTT. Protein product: CASSFSGGSNQPQHF.